Each of the 4 T cell receptor beta chains below was sequenced from the same sample in a study of T cells in Graves' hyperthyroidism and ophthalmopathy. The CDR3 regions of TCR beta were amplified from RNA transcripts. With the HTBI primer set, the TCR CDR3 went through a first round of RT-PCR. In TCRdb, the multiplex PCR reads were re-called with MiXCR into one record per CDR3 protein. This table has tens of thousands of distinct CDR3 sequences, approximately 57% appearing once. The specimen sequenced was blood. Every receptor here comes from a woman aged 60-70 years with Graves' ophthalmopathy.

This clonotype was recorded at least ten times. The chain joins TRBV6-2 or TRBV6-3 to TRBJ2-5; 8 nucleotides align to TRBD2. CDR1 MNHEY and CDR2 SVGEGT come from the germline V gene. The CDR3 totals 14 residues. V was clipped by 4 bases and J by 2 bases; unmatched bases: 3. The CDR3 bases are TGTGCCAGCAGTTTACCGGGGGGGCAAGAGACCCAGTACTTC. Translation: CASSLPGGQETQYF.

This clonotype showed up many times. V usage is TRBV11-2 and J usage is TRBJ1-2; D is undetermined. The CDR3 consists of 12 residues. V was trimmed by 2 bases and J by 6 bases, leaving 7 bases between them. The germline V gene encodes CDR1 SGHAT and CDR2 FQNNGV. As DNA, the CDR3 is TGTGCCAGCAGCTTAAGTTTCCATGGCTACACCTTC. As protein: CASSLSFHGYTF.

This clonotype was recorded at least ten times. This rearrangement joins TRBV27 to TRBJ1-2; 8 bases match TRBD1. Germline trimming cut 4 bases from V and 3 bases from J; bases unmatched to any gene: 4. This CDR3 has 14 amino acids. Germline V gives CDR1 MNHEY, CDR2 SMNVEV (reference sequence). The CDR3 region has the DNA TGTGCCAGCAGTTCCCTGACAGGGGACTATGGCTACACCTTC. It encodes CASSSLTGDYGYTF.

The chain carries TRBV4-3 and TRBJ1-1, with TRBD1 matching 9 bases. CDR3 size: 13 residues. V lost 8 bases to trimming and J lost 0 bases; unmatched junction nucleotides: 1. CDR1 is LGHNA and CDR2 is YSLEER in the germline V gene. This CDR3 is CASGTGLNTEAFF. DNA of the CDR3: TGCGCCAGCGGGACAGGGTTGAACACTGAAGCTTTCTTT.